These 23 T cell receptor beta chains share one sample of origin, sequenced in a study of blood T cells in healthy people across ages. The authors ran a second PCR of about 6 to 11 cycles using a sample-barcoded 5' primer and a J-beta primer mix. TCRdb called the 5' RACE reads again in MiXCR, with one record for every CDR3 protein. The sample yields about 830,000 distinct CDR3 sequences, 55% to 65% seen once. The sample consisted of blood. The receptor source for this set is a man between 25 and 39 years old in good health.

The chain couples TRBV9 to TRBJ2-4, with 7 positions matching TRBD1. V lost 2 bases and J lost 13; bases outside the gene matches: 15. This CDR3 contains 15 residues. Germline V gene lookup returns CDR1 SGDLS and CDR2 YYNGEE. The CDR3 DNA follows: TGTGCCAGCAGCGTGGGGACAACACAGGGGTGGGAGCAGTACTTC. This sequence encodes CASSVGTTQGWEQYF.

This sequence joins TRBV6-1 and TRBJ1-2; D may be TRBD1 (5 bases). The CDR3 has 13 residues. Germline V gene lookup returns CDR1 MNHNS and CDR2 SASEGT. Trimming took off 6 bases at V and 3 bases at J, with 11 bases between the two ends. This CDR3 is CASRLQVDYGYTF. CDR3 coding DNA: TGTGCCAGCAGATTACAGGTTGACTATGGCTACACCTTC.

V usage is TRBV12-3 or TRBV12-4 and J usage is TRBJ2-1, with 8 positions matching TRBD2. The J call may not be correct, given that the DNA end is closer to TRBJ2-7. The CDR3 loop spans 17 amino acids. The CDR3 DNA reads TGTGCCAGCAGTTTAGGGATAGCGGGGAGCTCCTACAATGAGCAGTACTTC. Residues: CASSLGIAGSSYNEQYF.

The sample holds a few counts of this clonotype. The rearrangement joins TRBV4-3 to TRBJ2-4; D is perhaps TRBD1 (6 bases). The J call may not be correct, given that the DNA end is closer to TRBJ2-7. Germline-derived CDR1 and CDR2 are LGHNA and YSLEER. This CDR3 is built from 15 residues. The CDR3 protein is CASSQDTGTMNEQYF. For the CDR3, the DNA is TGCGCCAGCAGCCAAGACACAGGGACGATGAACGAGCAGTACTTC.

This clonotype occurred a few times. Compared with germline, one end of the junction differs, possibly owing to a read error. V usage is TRBV7-7 and J usage is TRBJ2-1; tentatively, D is TRBD2 (6 bases). The germline CDR1 and CDR2 sequences are SSHAT and FNYEAQ (reference sequence). The CDR3 contains 14 residues. The DNA of the CDR3 is TGTGCTAGCAGCTCGGCCGGGAGTCACAATGAGCAGTTCTTC. Its protein product is CASSSAGSHNEQFF. The complete variable domain, with remaining parts taken from reference TRBV7-7 and TRBJ2-1, reads GAGVSQSPRYKVTKRGQDVTLRCDPISSHATLYWYQQALGQGPEFLTYFNYEAQPDKSGLPSDRFSAERPEGSISTLTIQRTEQRDSAMYRCASSSAGSHNEQFFGPGTRLTVL.

CDR3 amino acids: CASSQGELVEQFF. In DNA, the CDR3 is TGTGCCAGCAGCCAAGGGGAACTGGTTGAGCAGTTCTTC. The chain links TRBV14 to TRBJ2-1; D gene unclear. CDR3 size: 13 residues. Germline V gene lookup returns CDR1 SGHDN and CDR2 FVKESK. V lost 1 base and J 9 bases, leaving 10 bases between the germline ends.

In this sample, this clonotype turned up a few times. For the CDR3, the DNA is TGCGCCAGCAGCTTGTGGGGGAACGAGCAGTACTTC. Translating gives CASSLWGNEQYF. The chain recombines TRBV5-1 with TRBJ2-7; D is possibly TRBD1 or TRBD2 (5 bases each). CDR1 SGHRS and CDR2 YFSETQ come from the germline V gene. The CDR3 loop spans 12 amino acids. Trimming left V 1 base short and J 5 bases short, with 7 bases between.

This clonotype occurred a few times. The gene calls are TRBV20-1 and TRBJ2-3; D is uncertain. Germline V gene data show CDR1 as DFQATT and CDR2 as SNEGSKA (reference sequence). This CDR3 region has 14 residues. V lost 2 bases to trimming and J lost 4 bases, with 13 bases between them. As DNA, the CDR3 is TGCAGTGCTAGAAGCCTTACCGCCTCAGATACGCAGTATTTT. Translated: CSARSLTASDTQYF.

The V gene is TRBV4-1, the J gene TRBJ2-1; 13 nucleotides match TRBD2. The germline V gene has CDR1 MGHRA and CDR2 YSYEKL. The length of the CDR3 is 16 residues. With V trimmed by 3 bases and J by 4 bases, 3 bases remained unmatched. The CDR3 sequence: CASSHAGLAGYNEQFF. CDR3 nucleotides: TGCGCCAGCAGCCACGCGGGACTAGCGGGGTACAATGAGCAGTTCTTC.

The table lists this clonotype with a few counts. The V and J genes are TRBV6-5 and TRBJ1-4; TRBD1 agrees at 8 bases. The CDR3 is made up of 15 amino acids. Germline V gene lookup returns CDR1 MNHEY and CDR2 SVGAGI. V was clipped by 6 bases and J by 6 bases; unmatched bases: 9. The chain's CDR3 is CASRTGQVVHEKLFF. DNA for the CDR3: TGTGCCAGCAGGACGGGACAGGTGGTACATGAAAAACTGTTTTTT.

This clonotype appeared once. This chain links TRBV15 with TRBJ2-5; D perhaps matches TRBD2 (6 bases). Trimming took off 3 bases at V and 5 bases at J, with 13 bases between the two ends. CDR1 is LNHNV, CDR2 YYDKDF, per germline (reference sequence). The CDR3 is 14 amino acids. CDR3 DNA sequence: TGTGCCACCAGCAGCCTCCCCCGGGGGGAGACCCAGTACTTC. It yields the protein CATSSLPRGETQYF.

V usage is TRBV4-3 and J usage is TRBJ2-5; 8 bases are a match to TRBD2. Germline V gene data show CDR1 as LGHNA and CDR2 as YSLEER. The CDR3 consists of 16 residues. J was trimmed by 2 bases and V by 0 bases; bases with no gene match: 5. CDR3 protein: CASSQDRAGGQETQYF. As DNA, the CDR3 is TGCGCCAGCAGCCAAGATCGGGCGGGGGGTCAAGAGACCCAGTACTTC.

V and J are TRBV5-1 and TRBJ2-7; TRBD1 aligns across 8 bases. V dropped 4 bases and J dropped 3; count of bases not matched to a gene: 9. Germline assignment: CDR1 SGHRS and CDR2 YFSETQ. There are 15 residues in the CDR3. The CDR3 DNA reads TGCGCCAGCAGCGGATCCGGGACAGGCCGCTACGAGCAGTACTTC. Translation gives CASSGSGTGRYEQYF.

This clonotype was seen only a few times. The chain recombines TRBV5-1 with TRBJ2-1, with TRBD1 matching over 8 bases. The V gene end was trimmed by 5 bases and the J gene end by 2 bases; junction bases not matched to a gene: 6. The CDR3 covers 15 residues. The V gene's germline CDR1 is SGHRS and CDR2 YFSETQ. DNA for the CDR3: TGCGCCAGCAGAACTACAGGGGGGACCTACAATGAGCAGTTCTTC. This translates into CASRTTGGTYNEQFF.

This clonotype has just a few counts. The chain recombines TRBV20-1 with TRBJ2-7, with 8 nucleotides matching TRBD1. V was clipped by 4 bases and J by 2 bases; unmatched bases: 4. Germline lookup yields CDR1 DFQATT and CDR2 SNEGSKA (reference sequence). The CDR3 is made up of 13 amino acids. CDR3 sequence: CSAKQGVTYEQYF. CDR3 DNA sequence: TGCAGTGCTAAACAGGGGGTTACCTACGAGCAGTACTTC.

V is TRBV6-5 and J is TRBJ2-5; either TRBD1 or TRBD2 may supply D (5 bases each). This CDR3 has 13 residues. Germline V gives CDR1 MNHEY, CDR2 SVGAGI. Trimming stripped 5 bases from V and 11 bases from J, with 18 bases between. CDR3 amino acids: CASSDHGLGEQYF. The CDR3 coding sequence is TGTGCCAGCAGTGACCATGGGCTAGGGGAGCAGTACTTC.

This clonotype was picked up one time. The V gene is TRBV20-1, the J gene TRBJ1-6, with TRBD1 matching 8 bases. The CDR3 is 14 residues long. From germline, CDR1 is DFQATT and CDR2 SNEGSKA (reference sequence). The CDR3 spells CSLDRGDYNSPLHF. Written as DNA, the CDR3 is TGCTCCCTTGACAGGGGAGATTATAATTCACCCCTCCACTTT.

This clonotype appeared a few times. V gene TRBV5-1 combines with J gene TRBJ2-5; 12 positions match TRBD2. The junction had 3 bases not matched to a gene; V was cut back by 2 bases and J by 1 base. Germline CDR1 and CDR2: SGHRS and YFSETQ. The CDR3 runs 16 residues. CDR3 loop: CASSFPSGGAQETQYF. The CDR3 DNA is TGCGCCAGCAGCTTCCCTAGCGGGGGGGCCCAAGAGACCCAGTACTTC. Based on the CDR3 plus reference TRBV5-1 and TRBJ2-5, the full variable domain is KAGVTQTPRYLIKTRGQQVTLSCSPISGHRSVSWYQQTPGQGLQFLFEYFSETQRNKGNFPGRFSGRQFSNSRSEMNVSTLELGDSALYLCASSFPSGGAQETQYFGPGTRLLVL.

This clonotype was picked up a small number of times. The chain links TRBV2 to TRBJ1-2; D perhaps matches TRBD1 (6 bases). Germline V lookup: CDR1 SNHLY, CDR2 FYNNEI. V gave up 3 bases and J gave up 4 bases, with 12 bases separating them. This CDR3 is built from 14 residues. CDR3 region: CASSEGGDVYGYTF. CDR3 nucleotide sequence: TGTGCCAGCAGTGAGGGGGGCGATGTCTATGGCTACACCTTC.

V and J are TRBV7-2 and TRBJ2-5; 9 bases agree with TRBD2. This CDR3 has 14 amino acids. Germline CDR1 and CDR2: SGHTA and FQGNSA. The ends lost 3 bases at V and 5 bases at J; junction bases unmatched: 4. The CDR3 loop reads CASSFGGRDETQYF. The CDR3 DNA reads TGTGCCAGCAGCTTTGGCGGGAGGGATGAGACCCAGTACTTC.

The genes are TRBV6-1 and TRBJ2-1; D is unresolved. The V gene's germline CDR1 is MNHNS and CDR2 SASEGT. The CDR3 has 12 residues. Trimming shortened V by 5 bases and J by 5 bases, and 7 bases separated the two germline ends. The CDR3: CASSLHDNEQFF. The CDR3 DNA follows: TGTGCCAGCAGTCTACACGACAATGAGCAGTTCTTC.

There are a few counts of this clonotype. This chain joins TRBV5-1 and TRBJ2-3; D is tentatively TRBD1 or TRBD2 (5 bases each). This CDR3 contains 15 residues. The germline CDR1 and CDR2 sequences are SGHRS and YFSETQ. Trimming took 2 bases from V and 2 from J, leaving 12 bases between them. CDR3 sequence reads: CASSFNGALTDTQYF. As DNA, the CDR3 is TGCGCCAGCAGCTTCAACGGGGCACTCACAGATACGCAGTATTTT.

CDR3: CASSFEQYYGYTF. Here the CDR3 DNA reads TGTGCCAGCAGTTTCGAACAATACTATGGCTACACCTTC. The V call is TRBV12-3 or TRBV12-4, the J call TRBJ1-2; D uncertain. This CDR3 is built from 13 residues. V gave up 3 bases and J gave up 3 bases, with 8 bases separating them.